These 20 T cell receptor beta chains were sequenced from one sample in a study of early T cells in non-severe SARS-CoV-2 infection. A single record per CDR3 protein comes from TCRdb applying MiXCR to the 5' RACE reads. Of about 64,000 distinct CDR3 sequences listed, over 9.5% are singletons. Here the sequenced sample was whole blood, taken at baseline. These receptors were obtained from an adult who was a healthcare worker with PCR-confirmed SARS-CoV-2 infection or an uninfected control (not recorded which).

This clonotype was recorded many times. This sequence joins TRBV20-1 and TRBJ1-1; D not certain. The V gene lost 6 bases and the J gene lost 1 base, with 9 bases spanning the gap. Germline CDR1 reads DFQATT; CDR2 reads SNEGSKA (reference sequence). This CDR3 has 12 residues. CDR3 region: CSASNRNTEAFF. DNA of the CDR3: TGCAGTGCCTCGAACAGGAACACTGAAGCTTTCTTT.

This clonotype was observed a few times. The CDR3, as DNA: TGCGCCAGCAGCCCCTCTACGGGATTCGCAGAGACCCAGTACTTC. It yields the protein CASSPSTGFAETQYF. The V call is TRBV5-1, the J call TRBJ2-5, with TRBD2 as a possible D gene (5 bases). The CDR3 has 15 amino acids. Trimming stripped 4 bases from V and 4 bases from J, with 17 bases between. Germline CDR1 reads SGHRS; CDR2 reads YFSETQ.

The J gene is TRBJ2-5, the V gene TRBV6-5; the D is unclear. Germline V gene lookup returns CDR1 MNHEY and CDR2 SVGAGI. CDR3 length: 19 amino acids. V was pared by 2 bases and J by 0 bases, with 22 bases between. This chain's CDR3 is CASSYPLPSVANHQETQYF. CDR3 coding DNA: TGTGCCAGCAGTTACCCTCTTCCTTCGGTAGCCAACCACCAAGAGACCCAGTACTTC.

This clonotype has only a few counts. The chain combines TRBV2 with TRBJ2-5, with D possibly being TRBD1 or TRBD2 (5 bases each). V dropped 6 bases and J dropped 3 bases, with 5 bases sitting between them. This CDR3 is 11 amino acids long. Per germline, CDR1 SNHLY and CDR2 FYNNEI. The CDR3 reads CASRGEETQYF. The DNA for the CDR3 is TGTGCCAGCAGGGGGGAAGAGACCCAGTACTTC.

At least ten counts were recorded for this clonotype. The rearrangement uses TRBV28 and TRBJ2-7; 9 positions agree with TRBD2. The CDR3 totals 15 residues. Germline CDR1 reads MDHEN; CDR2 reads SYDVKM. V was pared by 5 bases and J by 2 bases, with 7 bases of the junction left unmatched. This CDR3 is CASSTLAGSAYEQYF. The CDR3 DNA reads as TGTGCCAGCAGTACGCTAGCGGGATCGGCCTACGAGCAGTACTTC. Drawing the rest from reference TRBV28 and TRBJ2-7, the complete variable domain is DVKVTQSSRYLVKRTGEKVFLECVQDMDHENMFWYRQDPGLGLRLIYFSYDVKMKEKGDIPEGYSVSREKKERFSLILESASTNQTSMYLCASSTLAGSAYEQYFGPGTRLTVT.

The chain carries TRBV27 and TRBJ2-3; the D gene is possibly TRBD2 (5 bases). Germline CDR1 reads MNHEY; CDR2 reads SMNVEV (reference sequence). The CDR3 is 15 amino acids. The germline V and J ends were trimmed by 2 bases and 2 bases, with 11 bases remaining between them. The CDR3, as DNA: TGTGCCAGCAGTTTAGGAGACTACCCCACAGATACGCAGTATTTT. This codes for CASSLGDYPTDTQYF.

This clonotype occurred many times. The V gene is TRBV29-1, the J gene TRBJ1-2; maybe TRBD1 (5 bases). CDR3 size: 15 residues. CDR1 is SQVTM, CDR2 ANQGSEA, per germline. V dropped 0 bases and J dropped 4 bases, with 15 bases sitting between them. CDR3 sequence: CSVEDLGRDRYGYTF. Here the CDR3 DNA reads TGCAGCGTTGAAGATCTTGGCAGGGATCGCTATGGCTACACCTTC.

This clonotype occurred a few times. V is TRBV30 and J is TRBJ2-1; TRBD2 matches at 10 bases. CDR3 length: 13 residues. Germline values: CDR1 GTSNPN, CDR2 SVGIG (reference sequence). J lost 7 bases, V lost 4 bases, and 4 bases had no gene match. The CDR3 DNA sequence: TGTGCCTGGACTAGCGGGAGTTGGAATGAGCAGTTCTTC. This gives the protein CAWTSGSWNEQFF.

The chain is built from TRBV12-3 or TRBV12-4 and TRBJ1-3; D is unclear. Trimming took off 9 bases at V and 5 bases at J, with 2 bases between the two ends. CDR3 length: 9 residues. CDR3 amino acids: CARRNTIYF. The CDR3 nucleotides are TGTGCCAGAAGAAACACCATATATTTT.

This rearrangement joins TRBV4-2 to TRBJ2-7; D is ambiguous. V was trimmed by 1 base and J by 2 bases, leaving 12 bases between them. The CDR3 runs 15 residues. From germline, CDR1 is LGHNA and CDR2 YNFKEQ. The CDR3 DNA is TGTGCCAGCAGCCAAGTCAACTTAGGGACCTACGAGCAGTACTTC. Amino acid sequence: CASSQVNLGTYEQYF.

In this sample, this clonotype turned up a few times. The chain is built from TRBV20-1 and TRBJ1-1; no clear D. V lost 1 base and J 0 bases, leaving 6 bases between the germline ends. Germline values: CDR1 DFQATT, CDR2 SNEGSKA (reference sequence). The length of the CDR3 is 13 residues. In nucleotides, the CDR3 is TGCAGTGCTAGAGCTCAATTGAACACTGAAGCTTTCTTT. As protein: CSARAQLNTEAFF.

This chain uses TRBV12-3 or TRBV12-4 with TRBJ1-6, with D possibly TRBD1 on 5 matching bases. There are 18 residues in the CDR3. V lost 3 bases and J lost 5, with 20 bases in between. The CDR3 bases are TGTGCCAGCAGTTTGAGGGGAAGCAAGATGGCTCATAATTCACCCCTCCACTTT. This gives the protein CASSLRGSKMAHNSPLHF.

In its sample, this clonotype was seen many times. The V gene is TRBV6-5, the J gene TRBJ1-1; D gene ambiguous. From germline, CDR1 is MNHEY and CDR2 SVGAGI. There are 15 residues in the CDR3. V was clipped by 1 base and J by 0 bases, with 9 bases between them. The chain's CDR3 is CASSYYGRMNTEAFF. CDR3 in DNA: TGTGCCAGCAGTTACTACGGCCGGATGAACACTGAAGCTTTCTTT.

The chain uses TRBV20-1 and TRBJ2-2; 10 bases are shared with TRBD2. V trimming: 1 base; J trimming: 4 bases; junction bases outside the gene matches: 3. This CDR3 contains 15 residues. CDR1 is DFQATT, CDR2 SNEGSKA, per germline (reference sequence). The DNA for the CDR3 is TGCAGTGCTAGAGCTAGCGGGAGAGCCACCGGGGAGCTGTTTTTT. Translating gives CSARASGRATGELFF.

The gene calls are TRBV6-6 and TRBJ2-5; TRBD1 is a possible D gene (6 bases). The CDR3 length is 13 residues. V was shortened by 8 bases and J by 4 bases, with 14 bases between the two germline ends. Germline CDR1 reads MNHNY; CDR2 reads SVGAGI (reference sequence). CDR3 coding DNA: TGTGCCAGCCAAACAGGGAGCAGAGAGACCCAGTACTTC. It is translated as CASQTGSRETQYF.

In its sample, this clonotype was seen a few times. CDR3 DNA: TGTGCCAGCAGCTTGGGGGGCACTAGCGGGAGGATTAGAGAGCAGTTCTTC. Translated, it gives CASSLGGTSGRIREQFF. The rearrangement uses TRBV7-2 and TRBJ2-1; TRBD2 matches at 12 bases. V was clipped by 3 bases and J by 10 bases; unmatched bases: 13. Germline CDR1 and CDR2: SGHTA and FQGNSA. CDR3 length: 17 amino acids.

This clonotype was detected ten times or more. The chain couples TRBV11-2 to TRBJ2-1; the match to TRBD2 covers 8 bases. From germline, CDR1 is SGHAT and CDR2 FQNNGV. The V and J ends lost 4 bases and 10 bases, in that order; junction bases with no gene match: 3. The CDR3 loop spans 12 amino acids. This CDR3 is CASSYWTSEQFF. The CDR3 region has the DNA TGTGCCAGCAGCTATTGGACTAGCGAGCAGTTCTTC.

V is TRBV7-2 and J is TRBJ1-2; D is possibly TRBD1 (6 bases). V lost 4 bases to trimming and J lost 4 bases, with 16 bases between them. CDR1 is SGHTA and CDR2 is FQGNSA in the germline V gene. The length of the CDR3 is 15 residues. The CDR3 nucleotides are TGTGCCAGCAGCTCCGACCCTTCGGGGGCCTATGGCTACACCTTC. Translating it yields CASSSDPSGAYGYTF.

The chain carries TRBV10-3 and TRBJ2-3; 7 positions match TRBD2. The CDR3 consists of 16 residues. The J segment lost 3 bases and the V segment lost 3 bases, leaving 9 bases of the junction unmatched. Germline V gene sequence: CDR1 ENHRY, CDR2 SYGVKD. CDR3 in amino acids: CAISDFGGSTTDTQYF. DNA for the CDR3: TGTGCCATCAGTGATTTCGGCGGGAGCACTACAGATACGCAGTATTTT.

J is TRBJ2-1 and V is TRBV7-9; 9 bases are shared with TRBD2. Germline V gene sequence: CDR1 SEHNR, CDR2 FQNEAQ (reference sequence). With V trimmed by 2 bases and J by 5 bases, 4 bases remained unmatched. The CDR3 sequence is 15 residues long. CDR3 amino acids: CASSLWASGDNEQFF. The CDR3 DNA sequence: TGTGCCAGCAGCTTATGGGCTAGCGGGGACAATGAGCAGTTCTTC.